Shown below are 21 T cell receptor beta chains from a single sample sequenced in a study of cytomegalovirus exposure and HLA in healthy donors. PCR primers comprised 60 Vbeta and 13 Jbeta primers. Method: immunoSEQ multiplex PCR; TCRdb's copy keeps in-frame clones and lacks some. The sample records approximately 110,000 clones, roughly 70% being singletons. Sequenced material: PBMCs. The receptors derive from a woman aged 40 to 55 in good health and CMV-seropositive.

This clone turned up a few times. Germline is not matched at one junction end, which may reflect a read error. The V call is TRBV7-9, the J call TRBJ1-3, with no clear D. Germline loops: CDR1 SEHNR, CDR2 FQNEAQ (reference sequence). This CDR3 is 13 amino acids long. For the CDR3, the DNA is TGTGCCAGCAGCCCTGGTCCTGGAGACACCATATATTTT. Encoded protein: CASSPGPGDTIYF.

This clone was counted a few times. The CDR3 DNA is TGCGCCAGCAGCCAAACAGGGTTCGGGAACACCGGGGAGCTGTTTTTT. Protein sequence: CASSQTGFGNTGELFF. The J gene is TRBJ2-2, the V gene TRBV4-3; TRBD1 might be the D (6 bases). Trimming shortened V by 2 bases and J by 1 base, and 11 bases separated the two germline ends. Germline V lookup: CDR1 LGHNA, CDR2 YSLEER. The CDR3 is 16 amino acids.

This chain uses TRBV19 with TRBJ2-3; D is possibly TRBD2 (6 bases). V lost 1 base, J lost 0 bases, and 14 bases lay in between. The CDR3 consists of 17 residues. Germline V gives CDR1 LNHDA, CDR2 SQIVND (reference sequence). CDR3 bases: TGTGCCAGTAGTATAGCCCCCGGGGGAGGAAGCACAGATACGCAGTATTTT. This encodes CASSIAPGGGSTDTQYF. Combining the CDR3 with reference TRBV19 and TRBJ2-3 gives the whole variable domain DGGITQSPKYLFRKEGQNVTLSCEQNLNHDAMYWYRQDPGQGLRLIYYSQIVNDFQKGDIAEGYSVSREKKESFPLTVTSAQKNPTAFYLCASSIAPGGGSTDTQYFGPGTRLTVL.

This clone was counted a few times. The chain has TRBV5-8 and TRBJ1-2, with D maybe TRBD1 (5 bases). The germline V gene has CDR1 SGHTS and CDR2 YDEGEE. There are 13 residues in the CDR3. V gave up 0 bases and J gave up 6 bases, with 9 bases separating them. The CDR3 coding sequence is TGTGCCAGCAGCTTGGACAGGATTCATGGCTACACCTTC. Translation gives CASSLDRIHGYTF. The full variable domain, rest sourced from reference TRBV5-8 and TRBJ1-2, is EAGVTQSPTHLIKTRGQQATLRCSPISGHTSVYWYQQALGLGLQFLLWYDEGEERNRGNFPPRFSGRQFPNYSSELNVNALELEDSALYLCASSLDRIHGYTFGSGTRLTVV.

The V call is TRBV5-1, the J call TRBJ2-1, with 10 nucleotides matching TRBD1. The germline CDR1 and CDR2 sequences are SGHRS and YFSETQ. The CDR3 loop spans 12 amino acids. Trimming removed 3 bases from V and 13 bases from J; junction bases left unmatched: 4. CDR3 coding DNA: TGCGCCAGCAGCTCGGGACAGGGGAGTCAGTTCTTC. It specifies CASSSGQGSQFF.

The chain joins TRBV25-1 to TRBJ1-5; 7 bases agree with TRBD1. CDR1 and CDR2 (germline): MGHDK, SYGVNS. The CDR3 runs to 16 residues. V gave up 3 bases and J gave up 7 bases; unmatched junction bases: 12. This CDR3 is CASSDFLDRVGQPQHF. CDR3 sequence (DNA): TGTGCCAGCAGTGACTTCCTTGACAGGGTTGGACAGCCCCAGCATTTT.

The DNA for the CDR3 is TGTGCCAGCAGGGGGGCAGGTGGGCATCAGCCCCAGCATTTT. This translates into CASRGAGGHQPQHF. V is TRBV21-1 and J is TRBJ1-5; the table names TRBD1, a call not compared with the DNA. TRBV21-1 is given as a pseudogene. CDR3 size: 14 residues.

The chain is built from TRBV6-6 and TRBJ2-3, with D maybe TRBD2 (6 bases). V lost 6 bases and J 5 bases, leaving 15 bases between the germline ends. Germline V gene sequence: CDR1 MNHNY, CDR2 SVGAGI (reference sequence). This CDR3 is built from 14 residues. The CDR3 bases are TGTGCCAGCAGGTTCCAAGCCGGGAGAGATACGCAGTATTTT. Amino acid sequence: CASRFQAGRDTQYF.

The genes are TRBV7-9 and TRBJ1-1; 7 positions match TRBD1. The V gene's germline CDR1 is SEHNR and CDR2 FQNEAQ (reference sequence). The V segment lost 3 bases and the J segment 8 bases; nucleotides outside the gene matches: 6. The CDR3 totals 13 residues. The CDR3 nucleotides are TGTGCCAGCAGCTTCACCGACAGGGAGGAAGCTTTCTTT. Its protein product is CASSFTDREEAFF. Full variable domain (rest looked up from reference TRBV7-9 and TRBJ1-1): DTGVSQNPRHKITKRGQNVTFRCDPISEHNRLYWYRQTLGQGPEFLTYFQNEAQLEKSRLLSDRFSAERPKGSFSTLEIQRTEQGDSAMYLCASSFTDREEAFFGQGTRLTVV.

This chain joins TRBV7-6 and TRBJ1-5, with no clear D. The CDR3 loop spans 13 amino acids. V was pared by 2 bases and J by 1 base, with 3 bases between. The germline V gene encodes CDR1 SGHVS and CDR2 FNYEAQ. The CDR3 sequence: CASSLSSNQPQHF. CDR3 nucleotide sequence: TGTGCCAGCAGCTTATCGAGCAATCAGCCCCAGCATTTT.

J is TRBJ1-5 and V is TRBV19; TRBD1 agrees at 11 bases. Losses at the gene ends were 3 bases for V and 6 bases for J; bases not matched to a gene: 4. The CDR3 contains 15 residues. Per the germline V gene, CDR1 is LNHDA and CDR2 is SQIVND (reference sequence). This CDR3 reads CASSMGTGGSQPQHF. The CDR3 nucleotides read TGTGCCAGTAGTATGGGGACAGGGGGTAGTCAGCCCCAGCATTTT. Drawing the rest from reference TRBV19 and TRBJ1-5, the complete variable domain is DGGITQSPKYLFRKEGQNVTLSCEQNLNHDAMYWYRQDPGQGLRLIYYSQIVNDFQKGDIAEGYSVSREKKESFPLTVTSAQKNPTAFYLCASSMGTGGSQPQHFGDGTRLSIL.

This clone has just a few counts. The chain employs TRBV6-5 and TRBJ2-1, with 7 bases matching TRBD2. This CDR3 is built from 15 residues. The germline V gene encodes CDR1 MNHEY and CDR2 SVGAGI. Trimming at V came to 2 bases and at J to 0 bases, leaving 1 base not matched to a gene. The CDR3 DNA reads as TGTGCCAGCAGTTACGGGGGGGTCTCCTACAATGAGCAGTTCTTC. It specifies CASSYGGVSYNEQFF.

V gene TRBV2 combines with J gene TRBJ1-2, with no clear D. The V end lost 3 bases, the J end lost 2 bases, and 7 bases lay between the germline ends. The CDR3 runs 13 residues. Germline values: CDR1 SNHLY, CDR2 FYNNEI. The CDR3 DNA reads TGTGCCAGCAGTGAGAGGAGAAACTATGGCTACACCTTC. Protein sequence: CASSERRNYGYTF.

This clone showed up just a few times. The rearrangement joins TRBV7-9 to TRBJ2-5; 10 nucleotides line up with TRBD2. The CDR3 is 16 residues long. V lost 4 bases, J lost 2 bases, and 7 bases stayed unmatched. From germline, CDR1 is SEHNR and CDR2 FQNEAQ (reference sequence). The CDR3 region is CASSYVGSGGQETQYF. DNA for the CDR3: TGTGCCAGCAGCTACGTTGGTAGCGGGGGGCAAGAGACCCAGTACTTC.

The J gene is TRBJ2-7, the V gene TRBV6-4; TRBD1 might be the D (6 bases). Germline CDR1 and CDR2: MRHNA and SNTAGT. Trimming stripped 2 bases from V and 2 bases from J, with 28 bases between. The CDR3 has 20 amino acids. The CDR3 region is CASSDTRQDSEFTLTYEQYF. The CDR3, as DNA: TGTGCCAGCAGTGACACGAGACAGGACTCGGAATTTACACTTACCTACGAGCAGTACTTC.

V and J are TRBV7-9 and TRBJ2-7; 7 bases map to TRBD1. The CDR3 totals 14 residues. The V and J ends lost 3 bases and 5 bases, in that order; junction bases with no gene match: 7. The germline CDR1 and CDR2 sequences are SEHNR and FQNEAQ (reference sequence). The chain's CDR3 is CASSFAGGWDEQYF. In nucleotides, the CDR3 is TGTGCCAGCAGCTTTGCAGGGGGATGGGACGAGCAGTACTTC. Full variable domain (remainder filled in from reference TRBV7-9 and TRBJ2-7): DTGVSQNPRHKITKRGQNVTFRCDPISEHNRLYWYRQTLGQGPEFLTYFQNEAQLEKSRLLSDRFSAERPKGSFSTLEIQRTEQGDSAMYLCASSFAGGWDEQYFGPGTRLTVT.

This chain joins TRBV6-5 and TRBJ1-1, with 10 bases lining up with TRBD1. After removal of 1 base from V and 7 bases from J, the junction contained 3 bases not matched to a gene. CDR3 length: 14 amino acids. Germline V gene data show CDR1 as MNHEY and CDR2 as SVGAGI. The CDR3 sequence is CASSYWGQGNEAFF. The CDR3 DNA reads TGTGCCAGCAGTTACTGGGGACAGGGGAATGAAGCTTTCTTT.

As regards this clone: Distinct nucleotide sequences in the sample also encode this CDR3. V gene TRBV9 combines with J gene TRBJ1-1; 11 bases align to TRBD1. The CDR3 runs to 16 residues. The germline CDR1 and CDR2 sequences are SGDLS and YYNGEE. The V segment lost 0 bases and the J segment 1 base; nucleotides outside the gene matches: 2. The CDR3 DNA is TGTGCCAGCAGCGTAGGGACAGGGGGCTGGAACACTGAAGCTTTCTTT. Translation: CASSVGTGGWNTEAFF.

This chain joins TRBV5-1 and TRBJ2-3; 9 bases are a match to TRBD1. This CDR3 has 15 residues. V was pared by 0 bases and J by 2 bases, with 1 base of the junction left unmatched. Germline V gives CDR1 SGHRS, CDR2 YFSETQ. The CDR3 loop is CASSLGDRDTDTQYF. CDR3 bases: TGCGCCAGCAGCTTGGGGGACAGGGACACAGATACGCAGTATTTT.

The chain links TRBV15 to TRBJ2-7; 13 bases align to TRBD2. The CDR3 totals 18 residues. Germline CDR1 and CDR2: LNHNV and YYDKDF (reference sequence). V lost 0 bases to trimming and J lost 1 base; unmatched junction nucleotides: 6. CDR3 protein: CATSRDPRTSGGSYEQYF. Written as DNA, the CDR3 is TGTGCCACCAGCAGAGACCCACGGACTAGCGGGGGATCCTACGAGCAGTACTTC.

The V call is TRBV15, the J call TRBJ2-1; 7 bases are shared with TRBD1. The CDR3 runs 13 residues. The V and J ends lost 3 bases and 6 bases, in that order; junction bases with no gene match: 2. Germline loops: CDR1 LNHNV, CDR2 YYDKDF (reference sequence). CDR3 bases: TGTGCCACCAGCAGGGGACAGCGCAATGAGCAGTTCTTC. It yields the protein CATSRGQRNEQFF.